The present TCR beta chain was sequenced within a study of vaccination effects on CD4 cells after COVID-19. On this clone: Its antigen is unknown.

Generated by immunoSEQ multiplex PCR, the TCRdb table keeps only in-frame clones and is missing some. The sample has more than 60,000 clones, just over 70% seen once. Culturing for ten to eleven days preceded CD4+ T cell isolation. V was cut by 3 bases and J by 8 bases, with 10 bases left in between. Germline lookup yields CDR1 SGHNT and CDR2 YENEEA. The CDR3 sequence is 12 residues long. The sample in question was CD4+ T cells from PBMCs cultured without peptide, obtained before COVID-19 vaccination. The rearrangement links TRBV11-3 to TRBJ1-2; D is perhaps TRBD1 (5 bases). This clonotype was obtained from a human donor who had a prior SARS-CoV-2 infection. The CDR3 DNA follows: TGTGCCAGCAGCTTGGGGGGGGTAGGCTACACCTTC. It translates to CASSLGGVGYTF. The full variable domain, with the rest looked up from reference TRBV11-3 and TRBJ1-2, is EAGVVQSPRYKIIEKKQPVAFWCNPISGHNTLYWYLQNLGQGPELLIRYENEEAVDDSQLPKDRFSAERLKGVDSTLKIQPAELGDSAVYLCASSLGGVGYTFGSGTRLTVV.